These 19 T cell receptor beta chains were all obtained from the same sample, sequenced in a study of blood T cell repertoires in COVID-19 (dated by TCRdb to about 2020). Library method: the immunoSEQ multiplex PCR assay. TCRdb's version of the immuneACCESS table is confined to in-frame rearrangements and falls short of the full clone set. An unresolved V gene accounts for under half of the shortfall where checked; the remainder is of unknown origin. In all, the sample holds 100,000 or so clones, and roughly 79% of those were seen once. Over 10% of the sample belongs to the ten largest clones. Sequencing was performed on peripheral blood. The receptor set was obtained from a woman in her sixties or seventies with acute or convalescent COVID-19.

CDR3 region: CASSPTGRMNTEAFF. CDR3 DNA sequence: TGTGCCAGCAGTCCGACAGGGAGAATGAACACTGAAGCTTTCTTT. The genes are TRBV27 and TRBJ1-1, with TRBD1 matching 7 bases. The CDR3 has 15 amino acids. CDR1 and CDR2 (germline): MNHEY, SMNVEV (reference sequence). The V and J ends lost 5 bases and 0 bases, in that order; junction bases with no gene match: 6.

The chain joins TRBV29-1 to TRBJ2-5; 10 nucleotides agree with TRBD1. In germline, CDR1 is SQVTM, CDR2 ANQGSEA. The CDR3 consists of 19 residues. Unmatched junction bases numbered 18, after V lost 4 bases and J lost 1 base. Here the CDR3 reads CSVGGTGVRSGGSQETQYF. Written as DNA, the CDR3 is TGCAGCGTTGGAGGGACAGGGGTGAGGAGCGGGGGTTCCCAAGAGACCCAGTACTTC. The variable domain in full, with the rest retrieved from reference TRBV29-1 and TRBJ2-5, is SAVISQKPSRDICQRGTSLTIQCQVDSQVTMMFWYRQQPGQSLTLIATANQGSEATYESGFVIDKFPISRPNLTFSTLTVSNMSPEDSSIYLCSVGGTGVRSGGSQETQYFGPGTRLLVL.

This clone has a handful of counts. The genes are TRBV19 and TRBJ1-1; D unresolved. The V gene's germline CDR1 is LNHDA and CDR2 SQIVND (reference sequence). This CDR3 is built from 14 residues. Between the trimmed V and J ends, which lost 8 bases and 5 bases, there was a span of 18 bases. Here the CDR3 reads CASGFRATGTEAFF. CDR3 coding DNA: TGTGCCAGTGGCTTCCGGGCCACGGGAACTGAAGCTTTCTTT. Using reference TRBV19 and TRBJ1-1 for the parts outside the CDR3, the full variable domain is DGGITQSPKYLFRKEGQNVTLSCEQNLNHDAMYWYRQDPGQGLRLIYYSQIVNDFQKGDIAEGYSVSREKKESFPLTVTSAQKNPTAFYLCASGFRATGTEAFFGQGTRLTVV.

This chain uses TRBV21-1 with TRBJ2-2; TRBD1, as called in the table, went unchecked against the DNA. TRBV21-1 is reported as a pseudogene. CDR3 length: 13 amino acids. CDR3 DNA: TGTGCCAGCGACAGGGTACTCGCCGGGGAGCTGTTTTTT. This translates into CASDRVLAGELFF.

This chain links TRBV4-1 with TRBJ2-1, with TRBD2 identical over 8 bases. With V trimmed by 0 bases and J by 5 bases, 6 bases remained unmatched. Germline CDR1 and CDR2: MGHRA and YSYEKL. There are 16 residues in the CDR3. CDR3 in DNA: TGCGCCAGCAGCCAAGATGGGACTAGGTCAGACAATGAGCAGTTCTTC. Its protein is CASSQDGTRSDNEQFF.

The chain has TRBV5-5 and TRBJ2-1; weak D call: TRBD1 (5 bases). The CDR3 covers 14 residues. Trimming stripped 2 bases from V and 6 bases from J, with 12 bases between. The V gene's germline CDR1 is SGHKS and CDR2 YYEKEE (reference sequence). The CDR3 reads CASSFEGASNEQFF. The DNA of the CDR3 is TGTGCCAGCAGCTTCGAAGGGGCCAGCAATGAGCAGTTCTTC. Variable domain in full (rest from reference TRBV5-5 and TRBJ2-1): DAGVTQSPTHLIKTRGQQVTLRCSPISGHKSVSWYQQVLGQGPQFIFQYYEKEERGRGNFPDRFSARQFPNYSSELNVNALLLGDSALYLCASSFEGASNEQFFGPGTRLTVL.

This clone was found once. The chain is built from TRBV10-3 and TRBJ1-5, with D perhaps matching TRBD1 (6 bases). V gave up 1 base and J gave up 0 bases, with 13 bases separating them. Germline V gene data show CDR1 as ENHRY and CDR2 as SYGVKD. The CDR3 has 17 residues. Here the CDR3 DNA reads TGTGCCATCAGTGAGTGGGAGGGGGGGACTAGCAATCAGCCCCAGCATTTT. This translates into CAISEWEGGTSNQPQHF.

This chain connects TRBV6-1 to TRBJ1-3, with D possibly being TRBD1 (6 bases). The CDR3 has 16 amino acids. Germline V gene lookup returns CDR1 MNHNS and CDR2 SASEGT. V was shortened by 4 bases and J by 0 bases, with 13 bases between the two germline ends. CDR3 sequence reads: CASSGDRFYSGNTIYF. CDR3 nucleotide sequence: TGTGCCAGCAGTGGTGACAGGTTTTACTCTGGAAACACCATATATTTT.

CDR3 bases: TGTGCCAGCAGCTTAGACCCTAGCGGGGGGTACACAGATACGCAGTATTTT. This encodes CASSLDPSGGYTDTQYF. The chain links TRBV11-2 to TRBJ2-3, with 11 bases fitting TRBD2. V shed 0 bases, J shed 2 bases, and the junction held 4 bases outside the gene matches. This CDR3 is built from 17 residues. Looked up from germline, CDR1 is SGHAT and CDR2 is FQNNGV. Combining the CDR3 with reference TRBV11-2 and TRBJ2-3 gives the whole variable domain EAGVAQSPRYKIIEKRQSVAFWCNPISGHATLYWYQQILGQGPKLLIQFQNNGVVDDSQLPKDRFSAERLKGVDSTLKIQPAKLEDSAVYLCASSLDPSGGYTDTQYFGPGTRLTVL.

V is TRBV9 and J is TRBJ1-2, with 7 bases matching TRBD1. This CDR3 region has 15 residues. Looked up from germline, CDR1 is SGDLS and CDR2 is YYNGEE. Trimming cost V 0 bases and J 4 bases; bases outside gene matches: 6. CDR3 amino acids: CASSVADRYSYGYTF. The CDR3, as DNA: TGTGCCAGCAGCGTAGCGGACAGGTATAGCTATGGCTACACCTTC.

This clone was observed a single time. The chain couples TRBV6-5 to TRBJ2-7; 10 nucleotides align to TRBD1. J was trimmed by 5 bases and V by 5 bases; bases with no gene match: 3. Germline V lookup: CDR1 MNHEY, CDR2 SVGAGI. The CDR3 has 13 residues. The CDR3 coding sequence is TGTGCCAGCAGTCCGGGACAGGGGAACGAGCAGTACGTC. Encoded protein: CASSPGQGNEQYV.

The rearrangement uses TRBV7-9 and TRBJ1-3; 9 positions match TRBD1. J was trimmed by 0 bases and V by 5 bases; bases with no gene match: 5. The germline V gene encodes CDR1 SEHNR and CDR2 FQNEAQ (reference sequence). The CDR3 is made up of 16 amino acids. CDR3 DNA: TGTGCCAGCAGCATACAGGGGGCCCTCTCTGGAAACACCATATATTTT. Its translation: CASSIQGALSGNTIYF.

The chain has TRBV5-5 and TRBJ2-5; 7 nucleotides match TRBD2. The germline V gene encodes CDR1 SGHKS and CDR2 YYEKEE (reference sequence). The CDR3 is 15 amino acids. With V trimmed by 4 bases and J by 2 bases, 8 bases remained unmatched. The CDR3 bases are TGTGCCAGCAGCACCGGGACTATCATACAAGAGACCCAGTACTTC. Translated, it gives CASSTGTIIQETQYF.

This sequence joins TRBV28 and TRBJ1-2; tentatively, D is TRBD1 (5 bases). The CDR3 runs to 13 residues. In germline, CDR1 is MDHEN, CDR2 SYDVKM. Trimming stripped 1 base from V and 8 bases from J, with 11 bases between. The CDR3 here is CASSLLGRTGYTF. The CDR3 coding sequence is TGTGCCAGCAGTTTATTAGGACGGACAGGCTACACCTTC.

This clone is a singleton in its sample. The J gene is TRBJ1-2, the V gene TRBV7-9; D might be TRBD1 (5 bases). Trimming removed 4 bases from V and 8 bases from J, with 20 bases in between. Germline loops: CDR1 SEHNR, CDR2 FQNEAQ (reference sequence). This CDR3 region has 15 residues. The CDR3 DNA sequence: TGTGCCAGCAGCTGGCCGACCAGGGATTCGGACGGCTACACCTTC. Encoded protein: CASSWPTRDSDGYTF.

The rearrangement uses TRBV29-1 and TRBJ1-1; D remains unclear. The CDR3 consists of 13 residues. In germline, CDR1 is SQVTM, CDR2 ANQGSEA. V shed 1 base and J shed 5 bases, with 11 bases lying between them. The CDR3 here is CSVEGKQATEAFF. The CDR3 nucleotides read TGCAGCGTTGAAGGGAAGCAGGCAACTGAAGCTTTCTTT. Using reference TRBV29-1 and TRBJ1-1 for the parts outside the CDR3, the full variable domain is SAVISQKPSRDICQRGTSLTIQCQVDSQVTMMFWYRQQPGQSLTLIATANQGSEATYESGFVIDKFPISRPNLTFSTLTVSNMSPEDSSIYLCSVEGKQATEAFFGQGTRLTVV.

This clone was counted a single time. The chain combines TRBV5-6 with TRBJ2-5, with D tentatively TRBD1 (5 bases). V was clipped by 5 bases and J by 1 base, with 21 bases between them. The CDR3 length is 17 residues. CDR1 is SGHDT and CDR2 is YYEEEE in the germline V gene. The CDR3 sequence is CASRQIRAGALQETQYF. The CDR3 DNA sequence: TGTGCCAGCAGGCAAATCCGGGCTGGGGCCCTCCAAGAGACCCAGTACTTC.

J is TRBJ2-2 and V is TRBV6-5; no definite D call. Deletions cut 4 bases from V and 1 base from J, with 7 bases between. The CDR3 totals 14 residues. Germline V gene lookup returns CDR1 MNHEY and CDR2 SVGAGI. CDR3 bases: TGTGCCAGCAGTTTAGGAGAGAACACCGGGGAGCTGTTTTTT. Encoded protein: CASSLGENTGELFF.

The chain joins TRBV19 to TRBJ2-7; 8 bases fit TRBD1. The germline V gene has CDR1 LNHDA and CDR2 SQIVND (reference sequence). CDR3 size: 13 residues. This chain's CDR3 is CASSTPGGTGLHV. As DNA, the CDR3 is TGTGCCAGTAGTACCCCAGGCGGGACAGGCTTACACGTC.